This passage covers 20 T cell receptor beta chains from one sample sequenced in a study of human T cells and chemical hapten exposure. Time point defined: patch test 3, about 24 weeks after DPC sensitization. Regarding treatment: therapeutic diphenylcyclopropenone sensitization with weekly scalp DPC. TCRdb reprocessed the RACE reads with MiXCR, giving one entry per CDR3 protein. The sample carries 180,000 or so distinct CDR3 sequences, more than 20% recorded once. The sequencing here drew on whole blood, taken in connection with sensitization to the hapten diphenylcyclopropenone (DPC). All receptors come from a woman in her thirties or forties with alopecia areata. Some clones in this sample may be carry-over from other donors' samples.

CDR3 loop: CASRPGQLSVNTEAFF. The CDR3 bases are TGCGCCAGCAGACCCGGACAGTTGTCGGTGAACACTGAAGCTTTCTTT. The chain links TRBV5-1 to TRBJ1-1; a weak D match, TRBD1 (6 bases). The CDR3 has 16 residues. Trimming stripped 5 bases from V and 0 bases from J, with 17 bases between. Germline V CDR1 and CDR2: SGHRS, YFSETQ. The full variable domain, in which reference TRBV5-1 and TRBJ1-1 provide the parts outside the CDR3, is KAGVTQTPRYLIKTRGQQVTLSCSPISGHRSVSWYQQTPGQGLQFLFEYFSETQRNKGNFPGRFSGRQFSNSRSEMNVSTLELGDSALYLCASRPGQLSVNTEAFFGQGTRLTVV.

The chain uses TRBV6-2 or TRBV6-3 and TRBJ2-4; D tentatively reads TRBD1 or TRBD2 (5 bases each). Germline V lookup: CDR1 MNHEY, CDR2 SVGEGT. The CDR3 has 16 residues. Between the trimmed V and J ends, which lost 5 bases and 1 base, there was a span of 15 bases. For the CDR3, the DNA is TGTGCCAGCAGTCCCGGACGATGGGGGGCCAAAAACATTCAGTACTTC. It encodes CASSPGRWGAKNIQYF.

This clonotype was observed many times. The gene calls are TRBV20-1 and TRBJ2-1; 7 bases match TRBD2. Trimming took 3 bases from V and 5 from J; bases not matched to a gene: 4. The CDR3 covers 13 residues. CDR1 DFQATT and CDR2 SNEGSKA come from the germline V gene (reference sequence). The CDR3 spells CSASGGSHNEQFF. The CDR3 DNA reads as TGCAGTGCTAGCGGCGGGAGCCACAATGAGCAGTTCTTC.

This clonotype was observed a handful of times. The chain recombines TRBV4-1 with TRBJ2-7, with D possibly matching TRBD2 (6 bases). Germline V lookup: CDR1 MGHRA, CDR2 YSYEKL. V gave up 5 bases and J gave up 0 bases, with 14 bases separating them. This CDR3 spans 15 amino acids. The CDR3 is CASSIRTGVSYEQYF. The CDR3 bases are TGCGCCAGCAGCATCCGGACGGGGGTCTCCTACGAGCAGTACTTC.

The V gene is TRBV18, the J gene TRBJ2-7; 7 bases match TRBD2. V lost 8 bases, J lost 6 bases, and 16 bases stayed unmatched. Germline CDR1 reads KGHSH; CDR2 reads LQKENI. The CDR3 contains 15 residues. The DNA of the CDR3 is TGTGCCAGCCATCCGGGGTTAGCTAGCGGCTTCGAGCAGTACTTC. Residues: CASHPGLASGFEQYF.

This clonotype occurred a few times. The genes are TRBV29-1 and TRBJ1-1; TRBD1 matches at 7 bases. Germline CDR1 is SQVTM and CDR2 is ANQGSEA. The CDR3 spans 16 residues. Trimming cost V 3 bases and J 0 bases; bases outside gene matches: 10. The DNA of the CDR3 is TGCAGCGTTGACAACCGGGGACAGAATATGAACACTGAAGCTTTCTTT. It yields the protein CSVDNRGQNMNTEAFF.

Comment on this clonotype: The CDR3 does not end in the conserved phenylalanine or tryptophan, so this is likely a read error. V gene TRBV5-4 combines with J gene TRBJ2-7; TRBD2 matches at 8 bases. With 1 base clipped from V and 2 bases from J, the junction kept 11 bases outside the gene matches. CDR1 SGHNT and CDR2 YYREEE come from the germline V gene (reference sequence). The CDR3 length is 17 residues. The CDR3 is CASSLTTGGRYPYEQYS. The DNA for the CDR3 is TGTGCCAGCAGCTTGACAACGGGCGGGAGGTACCCCTACGAGCAGTACTCC.

This clonotype was observed a handful of times. The rearrangement uses TRBV4-1 and TRBJ2-2; TRBD2 aligns across 9 bases. Germline lookup yields CDR1 MGHRA and CDR2 YSYEKL. This CDR3 comprises 15 residues. V dropped 4 bases and J dropped 4; count of bases not matched to a gene: 4. The chain's CDR3 is CASSPSLAGTGELFF. CDR3 in DNA: TGCGCCAGCAGCCCCTCACTAGCGGGCACCGGGGAGCTGTTTTTT.

This clonotype was found a few times. Relative to the germline gene, one junction end is altered; a read error may explain this. The gene calls are TRBV20-1 and TRBJ1-2, with 9 bases identical to TRBD1. The CDR3 is 15 residues long. In germline, CDR1 is DFQATT, CDR2 SNEGSKA (reference sequence). CDR3 residues: CSAGDPRTGVDGYTF. CDR3 nucleotides: TGCAGTGCTGGAGACCCAAGGACAGGGGTTGATGGCTACACCTTC.

The V and J genes are TRBV2 and TRBJ2-7; 10 bases agree with TRBD1. The germline V gene encodes CDR1 SNHLY and CDR2 FYNNEI. V gave up 4 bases and J gave up 7 bases; unmatched junction bases: 7. The CDR3 is 14 residues long. CDR3 sequence: CASSVRDRGGEQYF. CDR3 in DNA: TGTGCCAGCAGTGTCCGGGACAGGGGAGGAGAGCAGTACTTC.

V gene TRBV5-1 combines with J gene TRBJ2-2, with unresolved D. Between the trimmed V and J ends, which lost 4 bases and 3 bases, there was a span of 10 bases. Germline V lookup: CDR1 SGHRS, CDR2 YFSETQ. The CDR3 has 14 residues. This CDR3 is CASSPAEYTGELFF. CDR3 coding DNA: TGCGCCAGCAGCCCAGCAGAGTACACCGGGGAGCTGTTTTTT.

The chain has TRBV25-1 and TRBJ2-3; D is perhaps TRBD1 or TRBD2 (6 bases each). CDR1 and CDR2 (germline): MGHDK, SYGVNS. Trimming stripped 4 bases from V and 5 bases from J, with 13 bases between. The CDR3 extends over 14 amino acids. The CDR3 nucleotides read TGTGCCAGCAGTGTTGGGGGGCAAGGAGATACGCAGTATTTT. It translates to CASSVGGQGDTQYF.

This clonotype occurred once. The J gene is TRBJ2-2, the V gene TRBV7-2; possible D gene TRBD2, 6 bases. The V gene lost 1 base and the J gene lost 4 bases, with 10 bases spanning the gap. CDR1 SGHTA and CDR2 FQGNSA come from the germline V gene. CDR3 size: 15 residues. The CDR3 reads CASSLGGGTTGELFF. The CDR3 DNA reads TGTGCCAGCAGCTTAGGCGGAGGGACCACCGGGGAGCTGTTTTTT.

This clonotype appeared a single time. J is TRBJ1-5 and V is TRBV7-2; no definite D call. Trimming removed 0 bases at V and 3 bases at J, with 6 bases between. Germline CDR1 SGHTA, CDR2 FQGNSA. The CDR3 is 14 residues long. The CDR3 reads CASSLASTNQPQHF. For the CDR3, the DNA is TGTGCCAGCAGCTTAGCGAGCACCAATCAGCCCCAGCATTTT.

The chain links TRBV4-3 to TRBJ1-5, with D possibly TRBD1 on 6 matching bases. V was pared by 0 bases and J by 2 bases, with 8 bases between. Germline lookup yields CDR1 LGHNA and CDR2 YSLEER. The CDR3 is 15 amino acids. CDR3 in amino acids: CASSQDSGGNQPQHF. CDR3 sequence (DNA): TGCGCCAGCAGCCAAGATTCAGGGGGCAATCAGCCCCAGCATTTT.

The chain combines TRBV12-3 or TRBV12-4 with TRBJ2-7; 11 bases line up with TRBD2. The CDR3 covers 13 residues. Trimming took 3 bases from V and 9 from J; bases not matched to a gene: 4. CDR3 sequence (DNA): TGTGCCAGCAGTTTCAGACTAGCGGGGCCGCAGTACTTC. Translated: CASSFRLAGPQYF.

V is TRBV28 and J is TRBJ2-1, with 7 positions matching TRBD2. This CDR3 is built from 17 residues. The germline V gene has CDR1 MDHEN and CDR2 SYDVKM. V was pared by 3 bases and J by 1 base, with 9 bases of the junction left unmatched. The CDR3 DNA reads TGTGCCAGCAGTTTTCCCCTAGCGGCTGGATCCTACAATGAGCAGTTCTTC. This encodes CASSFPLAAGSYNEQFF.

V usage is TRBV12-3 or TRBV12-4 and J usage is TRBJ1-5; TRBD1 agrees at 11 bases. Trimming took 8 bases from V and 5 from J; bases not matched to a gene: 2. The CDR3 is made up of 13 amino acids. CDR3 sequence (DNA): TGTGCCAGCGGGGGACAGGGGGATCAGCCCCAGCATTTT. It specifies CASGGQGDQPQHF.

This chain connects TRBV6-2 or TRBV6-3 to TRBJ2-1, with TRBD2 matching over 9 bases. This CDR3 is 14 amino acids long. After removal of 2 bases from V and 9 bases from J, the junction contained 5 bases not matched to a gene. Germline values: CDR1 MNHEY, CDR2 SVGEGT. DNA of the CDR3: TGTGCCAGCAGTTACGGCGGGAGGGGAGGTGAGCAGTTCTTC. Residues: CASSYGGRGGEQFF.

The chain links TRBV5-1 to TRBJ2-4; D is uncertain. The CDR3 loop spans 15 amino acids. V was clipped by 2 bases and J by 1 base, with 10 bases between them. CDR1 and CDR2 (germline): SGHRS, YFSETQ. The CDR3 here is CASSLGGLAKNIQYF. DNA for the CDR3: TGCGCCAGCAGCTTAGGTGGCTTGGCCAAAAACATTCAGTACTTC. The full variable domain, completed using reference TRBV5-1 and TRBJ2-4, is KAGVTQTPRYLIKTRGQQVTLSCSPISGHRSVSWYQQTPGQGLQFLFEYFSETQRNKGNFPGRFSGRQFSNSRSEMNVSTLELGDSALYLCASSLGGLAKNIQYFGAGTRLSVL.